This TCR beta chain was retrieved from a study of T cell repertoires in cytomegalovirus infection. Germline lookup yields CDR1 SGHNT and CDR2 YYREEE (reference sequence). Trimming took 3 bases from V and 1 from J, leaving 15 bases between them. The CDR3 length is 16 residues. One entry per CDR3 protein results from TCRdb running MiXCR on the reads. Of 680,000 or so distinct CDR3 sequences listed, around 35% are singletons. Study conclusions and caveats: CMV-specific TCR beta clonotypes restricted by HLA-C were the ones dominating the ex vivo response.

On this clonotype: The antigen is not known.

This TCR was sampled from a human donor in good health (CMV status not recorded). Some clones in this sample may be carry-over from other donors' samples. Source: cultured PBMCs, taken from culture after CMV antigen stimulation. The rearrangement uses TRBV5-4 and TRBJ2-3; D assignment may be TRBD1 or TRBD2 (5 bases each). The CDR3 DNA follows: TGTGCCAGCAGCTCGGGGACCTTGGGACGCACAGATACGCAGTATTTT. Protein product: CASSSGTLGRTDTQYF.